These T cell receptor beta chains were read from a single sample in a study of T-cell memory formation after mild COVID-19. TCRdb reanalysed the 5' RACE reads using MiXCR and keeps one entry per CDR3 protein. This sample carries fewer than 35,000 distinct CDR3 sequences, about 16% of them seen once, and the ten largest clones take about 1.4%. The sequenced material came from PBMCs or a T cell subset sorted from them (not recorded which). Receptor source: an adult who had mild COVID-19 (a few samples of this study predate the infection). Cell type and time point are not known. Each CDR3 is given without its conserved first and last residue. The order of the fields is V gene, J gene, CDR3 protein.

V gene: TRBV12-3/TRBV12-4
J gene: TRBJ2-2
CDR3 protein: ASSSRSGKNTGELF

V gene: TRBV18
J gene: TRBJ2-7
CDR3 protein: ASSPTTTSRYYEQY

V gene: TRBV18
J gene: TRBJ2-2
CDR3 protein: ASSPPAPRGTGELF

V gene: TRBV10-3
J gene: TRBJ2-1
CDR3 protein: AISESRAYRYNEQF

V gene: TRBV20-1
J gene: TRBJ1-5
CDR3 protein: SARVRPSNQPQH

V gene: TRBV20-1
J gene: TRBJ2-7
CDR3 protein: SAGGTDNSYEQY

V gene: TRBV18
J gene: TRBJ1-5
CDR3 protein: ASSWEGASNQPQH

V gene: TRBV19
J gene: TRBJ2-7
CDR3 protein: ASSAFSGSSYEQY

V gene: TRBV29-1
J gene: TRBJ1-1
CDR3 protein: SVSETGNTEAF

V gene: TRBV6-1
J gene: TRBJ2-2
CDR3 protein: ASTKTGSNTGELF

V gene: TRBV5-6
J gene: TRBJ2-7
CDR3 protein: ASSLWSIPYEQY

V gene: TRBV19
J gene: TRBJ2-2
CDR3 protein: ASSLHPGELF

V gene: TRBV5-6
J gene: TRBJ2-2
CDR3 protein: ASLPGGWSTGELF

V gene: TRBV7-2
J gene: TRBJ2-4
CDR3 protein: ASSFDRGLAKNIQY

V gene: TRBV14
J gene: TRBJ1-1
CDR3 protein: ASSQERGRTEAF

V gene: TRBV12-3/TRBV12-4
J gene: TRBJ2-6
CDR3 protein: ASSGNLGANVLT

V gene: TRBV3-1
J gene: TRBJ2-7
CDR3 protein: ASSQDRKLAGGQQY

V gene: TRBV3-1
J gene: TRBJ1-1
CDR3 protein: ASSPGGGGSVEAF

V gene: TRBV10-3
J gene: TRBJ2-1
CDR3 protein: AIDATSGRGNEQF

V gene: TRBV27
J gene: TRBJ2-3
CDR3 protein: ASSLSVRSADTQY

V gene: TRBV20-1
J gene: TRBJ2-1
CDR3 protein: SARPGLAINEQF

V gene: TRBV20-1
J gene: TRBJ2-7
CDR3 protein: SARDPAGGGSYEQY

V gene: TRBV12-3/TRBV12-4
J gene: TRBJ2-1
CDR3 protein: ASSFGPEQF

V gene: TRBV5-1
J gene: TRBJ1-2
CDR3 protein: ASSPGQGGYT

V gene: TRBV6-1
J gene: TRBJ1-5
CDR3 protein: ASSRTGVSNQPQH

V gene: TRBV4-1
J gene: TRBJ1-1
CDR3 protein: ASSQDWAAAF

V gene: TRBV12-5
J gene: TRBJ2-3
CDR3 protein: ASGLSESHTDTQY

V gene: TRBV7-9
J gene: TRBJ2-2
CDR3 protein: ASSLLVGNTGELF

V gene: TRBV12-3/TRBV12-4
J gene: TRBJ2-1
CDR3 protein: ASSYSGSASDEQF

V gene: TRBV9
J gene: TRBJ2-7
CDR3 protein: ASSVDQRAPYEQY

V gene: TRBV7-9
J gene: TRBJ2-7
CDR3 protein: ASSSRDRSYEQY

V gene: TRBV4-3
J gene: TRBJ2-7
CDR3 protein: ASSQGTGRENEQY

V gene: TRBV9
J gene: TRBJ2-1
CDR3 protein: ASSVEIGGYNEQF

V gene: TRBV12-3/TRBV12-4
J gene: TRBJ2-2
CDR3 protein: ASTVGAMNTGELF

V gene: TRBV5-4
J gene: TRBJ1-1
CDR3 protein: ASSLDGTEAF

V gene: TRBV12-3/TRBV12-4
J gene: TRBJ2-2
CDR3 protein: ASSLPSGRGPVGELF

V gene: TRBV6-5
J gene: TRBJ1-5
CDR3 protein: ASSYSGSKGQPQH

V gene: TRBV7-8
J gene: TRBJ2-1
CDR3 protein: ASSTQLAARNEQF

V gene: TRBV24-1
J gene: TRBJ2-3
CDR3 protein: ATSDPSGRGTDTQY

V gene: TRBV7-9
J gene: TRBJ1-5
CDR3 protein: ASSLVEWGEGNQPQH

V gene: TRBV7-6
J gene: TRBJ2-6
CDR3 protein: ASSYGSTGANVLT

V gene: TRBV12-3/TRBV12-4
J gene: TRBJ2-5
CDR3 protein: ASSRQGSGETQY

V gene: TRBV5-1
J gene: TRBJ2-7
CDR3 protein: ASSLAPGGEEQY

V gene: TRBV7-2
J gene: TRBJ2-3
CDR3 protein: ASSLVGFLSTDTQY

V gene: TRBV6-1
J gene: TRBJ2-4
CDR3 protein: ASSESWVAKNIQY

V gene: TRBV20-1
J gene: TRBJ1-2
CDR3 protein: SATPPSGYT

V gene: TRBV7-9
J gene: TRBJ1-1
CDR3 protein: ASSPYAISGQGAQRTEAF

V gene: TRBV12-3/TRBV12-4
J gene: TRBJ1-2
CDR3 protein: ASSLSSGFYT

V gene: TRBV12-3/TRBV12-4
J gene: TRBJ2-2
CDR3 protein: ASSSQQGTGELF

V gene: TRBV5-1
J gene: TRBJ2-3
CDR3 protein: ASSSPGQGITDTQY

V gene: TRBV12-3/TRBV12-4
J gene: TRBJ2-7
CDR3 protein: ASSLVDTYEQY

V gene: TRBV12-3/TRBV12-4
J gene: TRBJ2-1
CDR3 protein: ASSFRAGGNEQF

V gene: TRBV7-2
J gene: TRBJ2-3
CDR3 protein: ASSLVRGDTQY

V gene: TRBV6-6
J gene: TRBJ2-3
CDR3 protein: ASSHRESDTQY

V gene: TRBV20-1
J gene: TRBJ2-3
CDR3 protein: SAPTKLAGRGDTQY

V gene: TRBV7-2
J gene: TRBJ2-7
CDR3 protein: ASSPLREQY